One T cell receptor beta chain is described in this entry. This sample is drawn from a study of identical twins. A universal primer site arose from template switching, and cDNA bore unique molecular identifiers. Each CDR3 protein gets one entry after TCRdb re-called the 5' RACE reads with MiXCR. The sample lists about 890,000 distinct CDR3 sequences; about 12% were seen once. The CDR3 runs to 15 residues. V was clipped by 6 bases and J by 1 base; unmatched bases: 5. Germline CDR1 SNHLY, CDR2 FYNNEI. These data were likewise used in another study, on yellow fever vaccine responses in identical twins. That report notes: Reported findings indicate that twins' vaccine T cell responses seemed partially convergent, partially personalized.

The sample was PBMCs. The source of this sequence is a woman aged 18-29 years in good health. This chain links TRBV2 with TRBJ2-3; TRBD1 aligns across 9 bases. CDR3 in DNA: TGTGCCAGCAGCCACAGGGGGCGGGGCACAGATACGCAGTATTTT. Translation gives CASSHRGRGTDTQYF.